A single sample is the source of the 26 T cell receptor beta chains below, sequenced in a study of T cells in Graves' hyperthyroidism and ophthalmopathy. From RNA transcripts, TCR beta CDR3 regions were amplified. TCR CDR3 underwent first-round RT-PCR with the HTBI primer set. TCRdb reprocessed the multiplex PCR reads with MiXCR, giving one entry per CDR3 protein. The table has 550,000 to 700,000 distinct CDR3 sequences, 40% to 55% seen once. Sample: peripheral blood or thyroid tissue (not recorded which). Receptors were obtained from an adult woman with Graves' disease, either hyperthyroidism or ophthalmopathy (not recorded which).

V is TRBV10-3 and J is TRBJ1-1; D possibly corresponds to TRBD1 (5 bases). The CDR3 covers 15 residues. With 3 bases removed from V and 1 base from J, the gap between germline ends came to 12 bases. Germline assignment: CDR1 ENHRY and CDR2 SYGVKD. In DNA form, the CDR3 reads TGTGCCATCAGTGATCAGCAGGGCAAGAACACTGAAGCTTTCTTT. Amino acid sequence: CAISDQQGKNTEAFF.

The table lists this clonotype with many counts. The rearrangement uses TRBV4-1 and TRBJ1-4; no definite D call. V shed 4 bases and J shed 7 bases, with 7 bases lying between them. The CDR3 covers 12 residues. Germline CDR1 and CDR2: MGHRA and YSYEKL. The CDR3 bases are TGCGCCAGCAGCCCCGTGGGTGAAAAACTGTTTTTT. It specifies CASSPVGEKLFF.

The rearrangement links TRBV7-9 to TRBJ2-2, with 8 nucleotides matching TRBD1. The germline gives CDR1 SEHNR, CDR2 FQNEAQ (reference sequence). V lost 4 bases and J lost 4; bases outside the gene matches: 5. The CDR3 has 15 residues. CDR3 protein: CASSSNDRGTGELFF. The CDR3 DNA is TGTGCCAGCAGCTCCAACGACAGGGGCACCGGGGAGCTGTTTTTT.

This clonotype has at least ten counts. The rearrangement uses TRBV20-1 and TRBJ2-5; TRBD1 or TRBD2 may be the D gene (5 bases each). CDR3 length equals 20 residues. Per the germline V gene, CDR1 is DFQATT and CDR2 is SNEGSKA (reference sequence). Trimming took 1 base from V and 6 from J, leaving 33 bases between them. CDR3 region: CSARVQNRDPKELLGKTQYF. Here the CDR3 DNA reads TGCAGTGCTAGAGTCCAAAACCGGGACCCGAAAGAACTACTAGGAAAGACCCAGTACTTC.

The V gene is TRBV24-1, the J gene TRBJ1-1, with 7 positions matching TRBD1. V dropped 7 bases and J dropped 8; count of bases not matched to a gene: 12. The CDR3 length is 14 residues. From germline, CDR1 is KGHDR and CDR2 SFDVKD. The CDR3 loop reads CATSSLADRIEAFF. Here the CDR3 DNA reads TGTGCCACCAGCAGCTTGGCGGACAGGATCGAAGCTTTCTTT.

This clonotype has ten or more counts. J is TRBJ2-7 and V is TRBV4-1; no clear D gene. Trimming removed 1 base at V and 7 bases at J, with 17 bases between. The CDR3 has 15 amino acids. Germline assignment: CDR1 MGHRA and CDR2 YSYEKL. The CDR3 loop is CASSQGPGQSKEQYF. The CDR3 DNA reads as TGCGCCAGCAGCCAAGGCCCCGGGCAATCTAAGGAGCAGTACTTC.

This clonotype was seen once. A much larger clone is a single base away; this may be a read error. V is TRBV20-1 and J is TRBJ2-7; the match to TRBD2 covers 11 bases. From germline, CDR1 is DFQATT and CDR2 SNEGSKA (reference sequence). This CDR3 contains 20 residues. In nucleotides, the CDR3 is TGCAGTGCTAGAGAAACGCTACTCGCTAGCGGGAGGTCCTTCTCCTACGGGCAGTACTTC. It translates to CSARETLLASGRSFSYGQYF.

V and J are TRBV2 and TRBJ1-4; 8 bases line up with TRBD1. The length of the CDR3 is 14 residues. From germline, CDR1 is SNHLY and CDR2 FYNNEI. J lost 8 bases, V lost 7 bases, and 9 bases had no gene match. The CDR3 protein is CASIPGTGSEKLFF. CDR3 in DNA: TGTGCCAGCATTCCAGGGACAGGCAGCGAAAAACTGTTTTTT.

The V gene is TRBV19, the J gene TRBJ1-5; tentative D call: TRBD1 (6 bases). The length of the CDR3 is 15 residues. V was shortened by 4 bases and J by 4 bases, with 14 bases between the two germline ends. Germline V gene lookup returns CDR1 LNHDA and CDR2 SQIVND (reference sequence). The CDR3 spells CASSTLGGRNQPQHF. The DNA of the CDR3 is TGTGCCAGTAGTACTCTGGGGGGCCGGAATCAGCCCCAGCATTTT.

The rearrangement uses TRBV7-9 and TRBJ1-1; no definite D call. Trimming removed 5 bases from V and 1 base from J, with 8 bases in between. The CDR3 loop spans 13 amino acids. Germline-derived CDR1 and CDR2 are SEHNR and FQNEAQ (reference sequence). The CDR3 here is CASSSARNTEAFF. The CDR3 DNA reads TGTGCCAGCAGCAGTGCTAGGAACACTGAAGCTTTCTTT.

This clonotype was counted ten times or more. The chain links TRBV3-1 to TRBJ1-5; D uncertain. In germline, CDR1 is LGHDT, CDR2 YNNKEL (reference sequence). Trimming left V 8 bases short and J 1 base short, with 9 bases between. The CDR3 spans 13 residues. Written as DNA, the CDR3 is TGTGCCAGCGGTCCCCGGAGCAATCAGCCCCAGCATTTT. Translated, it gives CASGPRSNQPQHF.

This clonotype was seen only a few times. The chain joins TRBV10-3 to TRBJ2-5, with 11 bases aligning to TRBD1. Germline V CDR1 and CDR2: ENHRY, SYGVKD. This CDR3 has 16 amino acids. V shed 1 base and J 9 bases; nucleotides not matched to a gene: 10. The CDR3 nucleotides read TGTGCCATCAGTGAGTGGGACAGGGGGGAAAGTCAGCCCCAGTACTTC. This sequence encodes CAISEWDRGESQPQYF.

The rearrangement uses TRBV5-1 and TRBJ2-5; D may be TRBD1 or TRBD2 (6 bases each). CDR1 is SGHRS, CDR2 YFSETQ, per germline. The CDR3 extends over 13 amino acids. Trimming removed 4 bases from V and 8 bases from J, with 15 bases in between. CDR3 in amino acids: CASSTAGGNTQYF. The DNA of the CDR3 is TGCGCCAGCAGCACCGCCGGGGGCAATACCCAGTACTTC.

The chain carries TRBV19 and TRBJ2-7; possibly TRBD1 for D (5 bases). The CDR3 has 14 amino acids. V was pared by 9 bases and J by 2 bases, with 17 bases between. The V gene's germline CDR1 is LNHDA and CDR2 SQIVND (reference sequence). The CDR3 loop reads CASSLRDRTYEQYF. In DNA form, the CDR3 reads TGTGCCAGCAGCCTTCGAGACAGAACCTACGAGCAGTACTTC.

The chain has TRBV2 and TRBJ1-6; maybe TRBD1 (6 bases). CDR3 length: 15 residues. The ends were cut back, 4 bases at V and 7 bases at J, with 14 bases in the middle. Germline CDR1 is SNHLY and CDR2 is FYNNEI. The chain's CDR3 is CASSVERQGNSPLHF. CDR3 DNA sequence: TGTGCCAGCAGTGTAGAGCGGCAGGGGAATTCACCCCTCCACTTT.

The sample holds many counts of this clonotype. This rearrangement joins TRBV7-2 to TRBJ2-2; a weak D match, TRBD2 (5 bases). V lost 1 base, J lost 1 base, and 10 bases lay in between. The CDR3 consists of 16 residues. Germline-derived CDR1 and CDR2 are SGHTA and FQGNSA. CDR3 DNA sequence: TGTGCCAGCAGCTTAGGGGCTAGCCGGAACACCGGGGAGCTGTTTTTT. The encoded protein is CASSLGASRNTGELFF.

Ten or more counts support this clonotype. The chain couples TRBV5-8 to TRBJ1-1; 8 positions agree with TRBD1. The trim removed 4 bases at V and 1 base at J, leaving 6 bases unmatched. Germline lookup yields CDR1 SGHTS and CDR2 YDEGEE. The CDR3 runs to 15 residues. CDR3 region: CASSTGTGGNTEAFF. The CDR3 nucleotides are TGTGCCAGCAGCACCGGGACAGGCGGGAACACTGAAGCTTTCTTT.

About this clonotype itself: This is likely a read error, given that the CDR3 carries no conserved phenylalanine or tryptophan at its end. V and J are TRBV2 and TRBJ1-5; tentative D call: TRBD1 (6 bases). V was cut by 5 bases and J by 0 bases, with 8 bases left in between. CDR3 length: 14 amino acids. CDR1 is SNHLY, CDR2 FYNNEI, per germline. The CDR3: CASSLDSSNQPQHS. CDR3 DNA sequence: TGTGCCAGCAGTTTGGACAGTAGCAATCAGCCCCAGCATTCT.

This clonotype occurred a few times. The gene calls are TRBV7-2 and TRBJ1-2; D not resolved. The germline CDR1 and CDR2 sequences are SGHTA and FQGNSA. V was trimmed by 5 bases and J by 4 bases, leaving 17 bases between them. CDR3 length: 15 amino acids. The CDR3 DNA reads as TGTGCCAGCAGCCGAACCGACCGCATTACCTATGGCTACACCTTC. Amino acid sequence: CASSRTDRITYGYTF.

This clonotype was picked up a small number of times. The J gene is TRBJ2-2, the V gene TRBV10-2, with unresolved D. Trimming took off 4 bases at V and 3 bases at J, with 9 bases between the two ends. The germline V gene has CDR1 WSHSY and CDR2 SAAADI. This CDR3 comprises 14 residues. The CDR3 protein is CASSAWTDTGELFF. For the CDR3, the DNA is TGCGCCAGCAGTGCCTGGACCGACACCGGGGAGCTGTTTTTT.

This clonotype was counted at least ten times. The CDR3 region is CASSPGTGAVEAFF. The CDR3 nucleotides are TGTGCCAGCAGCCCTGGGACAGGAGCTGTTGAAGCTTTCTTT. The gene calls are TRBV11-2 and TRBJ1-1; TRBD1 matches at 8 bases. CDR3 length: 14 amino acids. Germline-derived CDR1 and CDR2 are SGHAT and FQNNGV. J gave up 7 bases and V 5 bases, and 9 bases lay outside the gene matches.

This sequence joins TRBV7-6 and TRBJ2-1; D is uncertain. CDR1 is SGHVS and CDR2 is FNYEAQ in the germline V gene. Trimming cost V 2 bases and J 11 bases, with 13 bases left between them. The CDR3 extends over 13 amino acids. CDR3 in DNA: TGTGCCAGCAGCTTAACTACGGTGGAACAGCAGTTCTTC. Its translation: CASSLTTVEQQFF. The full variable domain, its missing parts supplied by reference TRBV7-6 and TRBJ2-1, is GAGVSQSPRYKVTKRGQDVALRCDPISGHVSLYWYRQALGQGPEFLTYFNYEAQQDKSGLPNDRFSAERPEGSISTLTIQRTEQRDSAMYRCASSLTTVEQQFFGPGTRLTVL.

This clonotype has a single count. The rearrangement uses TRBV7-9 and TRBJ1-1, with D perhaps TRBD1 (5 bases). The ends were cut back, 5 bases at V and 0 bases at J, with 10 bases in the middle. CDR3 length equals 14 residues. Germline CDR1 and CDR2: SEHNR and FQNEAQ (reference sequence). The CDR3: CASSEGRVNTEAFF. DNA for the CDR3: TGTGCCAGCAGCGAGGGCAGGGTGAACACTGAAGCTTTCTTT.

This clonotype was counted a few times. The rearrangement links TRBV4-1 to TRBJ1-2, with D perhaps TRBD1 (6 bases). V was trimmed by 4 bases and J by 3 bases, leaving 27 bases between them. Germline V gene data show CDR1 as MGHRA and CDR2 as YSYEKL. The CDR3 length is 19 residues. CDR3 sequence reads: CASSLPRAQVRTVDYGYTF. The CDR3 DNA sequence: TGCGCCAGCAGCCTTCCTAGGGCCCAGGTCCGGACAGTGGACTATGGCTACACCTTC.

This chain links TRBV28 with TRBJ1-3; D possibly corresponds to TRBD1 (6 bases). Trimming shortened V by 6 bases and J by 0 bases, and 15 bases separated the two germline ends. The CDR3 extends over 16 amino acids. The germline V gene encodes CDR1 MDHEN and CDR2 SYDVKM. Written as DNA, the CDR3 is TGTGCCAGCAGGCCAACAGGGACTCTCTCTGGAAACACCATATATTTT. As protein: CASRPTGTLSGNTIYF.

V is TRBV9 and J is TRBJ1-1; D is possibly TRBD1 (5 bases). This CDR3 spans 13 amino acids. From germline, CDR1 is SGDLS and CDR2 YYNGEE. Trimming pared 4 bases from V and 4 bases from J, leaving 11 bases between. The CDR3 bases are TGTGCCAGCAGCCCCGGGGGTTTCACTGAAGCTTTCTTT. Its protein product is CASSPGGFTEAFF.